Following are 30 T cell receptor beta chains from one sample sequenced in a study of graft-versus-host responses after intestinal transplantation. Some clones are missing from TCRdb's copy, which holds only in-frame ones; the method was immunoSEQ multiplex PCR. The top ten clones hold about a sixth of a sample with 85,000 to 90,000 clones, around 83% of them seen once. The antigens for these receptors are not known. Sample: unstimulated CD8+ T cells sorted from spleen or lymph node cells, taken before intestinal transplant. The source is a human donor who received an intestinal transplant.

The chain carries TRBV13 and TRBJ2-4; D unresolved. The CDR3 runs to 15 residues. CDR1 is PRHDT and CDR2 is FYEKMQ in the germline V gene (reference sequence). The V end was cut by 0 bases, the J end by 6 bases, with 12 bases between. The CDR3, as DNA: TGTGCCAGCAGCTTAGGCACTGGACCGATAAACATTCAGTACTTC. Encoded protein: CASSLGTGPINIQYF.

The chain is built from TRBV7-9 and TRBJ1-1, with unresolved D. Germline CDR1 and CDR2: SEHNR and FQNEAQ (reference sequence). V was trimmed by 3 bases and J by 6 bases, leaving 8 bases between them. CDR3 length: 12 amino acids. The CDR3 sequence: CASSFTGSEAFF. As DNA, the CDR3 is TGTGCCAGCAGCTTCACGGGATCTGAAGCTTTCTTT. Full variable domain (remainder filled in from reference TRBV7-9 and TRBJ1-1): DTGVSQNPRHKITKRGQNVTFRCDPISEHNRLYWYRQTLGQGPEFLTYFQNEAQLEKSRLLSDRFSAERPKGSFSTLEIQRTEQGDSAMYLCASSFTGSEAFFGQGTRLTVV.

DNA for the CDR3: TGTGCCAGCAGCTTATATCCTTGGAACACCGGGGAGCTGTTTTTT. Translating it yields CASSLYPWNTGELFF. The rearrangement links TRBV7-9 to TRBJ2-2, with D hard to call. Germline CDR1 is SEHNR and CDR2 is FQNEAQ (reference sequence). The CDR3 has 15 residues. V was cut by 2 bases and J by 1 base, with 8 bases left in between.

V and J are TRBV5-6 and TRBJ1-1; 9 bases line up with TRBD1. The V gene end was trimmed by 1 base and the J gene end by 0 bases; junction bases not matched to a gene: 13. Germline V gene lookup returns CDR1 SGHDT and CDR2 YYEEEE. CDR3 length equals 19 residues. CDR3 in amino acids: CASSLRSGTGILMNTEAFF. The CDR3 region has the DNA TGTGCCAGCAGCTTGAGGTCTGGGACAGGGATCCTTATGAACACTGAAGCTTTCTTT. The full variable domain, completed using reference TRBV5-6 and TRBJ1-1, is DAGVTQSPTHLIKTRGQQVTLRCSPKSGHDTVSWYQQALGQGPQFIFQYYEEEERQRGNFPDRFSGHQFPNYSSELNVNALLLGDSALYLCASSLRSGTGILMNTEAFFGQGTRLTVV.

The chain couples TRBV6-5 to TRBJ1-1; D remains ambiguous. Germline CDR1 is MNHEY and CDR2 is SVGAGI. The V end was cut by 5 bases, the J end by 12 bases, with 13 bases between. This CDR3 comprises 11 residues. Written as DNA, the CDR3 is TGTGCCAGCAGTGGCCGGGAGGGAACTTTCTTT. This translates into CASSGREGTFF.

The genes are TRBV27 and TRBJ2-1; 10 bases agree with TRBD2. V lost 3 bases and J lost 8; bases outside the gene matches: 10. Germline CDR1 is MNHEY and CDR2 is SMNVEV (reference sequence). The CDR3 extends over 16 amino acids. CDR3 sequence (DNA): TGTGCCAGCAGTTTGAGCAAAGCGGGAGGGAGCGATGAGCAGTTCTTC. Its translation is CASSLSKAGGSDEQFF.

The chain is built from TRBV29-1 and TRBJ2-2; no firm D call. This CDR3 has 15 residues. Germline CDR1 and CDR2: SQVTM and ANQGSEA. V was trimmed by 3 bases and J by 0 bases, leaving 11 bases between them. CDR3 nucleotide sequence: TGCAGCGTTGATCTGGGAAAAACGAACACCGGGGAGCTGTTTTTT. Its translation: CSVDLGKTNTGELFF.

This chain uses TRBV5-8 with TRBJ1-1; 7 bases are a match to TRBD1. The CDR3 contains 15 residues. The germline gives CDR1 SGHTS, CDR2 YDEGEE. V lost 5 bases, J lost 0 bases, and 7 bases stayed unmatched. The CDR3 DNA sequence: TGTGCCAGCAGGACCCAACAGGGGATGAACACTGAAGCTTTCTTT. This encodes CASRTQQGMNTEAFF.

The chain recombines TRBV7-6 with TRBJ2-5; D assignment may be TRBD1 or TRBD2 (5 bases each). The end of the DNA is better explained by TRBJ2-7, so the J call may be wrong. Germline CDR1 and CDR2: SGHVS and FNYEAQ. This CDR3 has 14 residues. CDR3 region: CASSSGRMSYEQYF. The CDR3 nucleotides read TGTGCCAGCAGCTCGGGACGGATGAGCTACGAGCAGTACTTC.

The gene calls are TRBV10-2 and TRBJ2-1, with a weak D call TRBD2 (6 bases). The CDR3 is 15 amino acids. Germline lookup yields CDR1 WSHSY and CDR2 SAAADI. V lost 8 bases to trimming and J lost 0 bases, with 14 bases between them. The CDR3 protein is CASSLAESSYNEQFF. Here the CDR3 DNA reads TGCGCCAGCTCTTTAGCGGAGAGCTCCTACAATGAGCAGTTCTTC.

The chain recombines TRBV6-6 with TRBJ2-5; 8 bases match TRBD2. The CDR3 contains 15 residues. Germline lookup yields CDR1 MNHNY and CDR2 SVGAGI (reference sequence). Unmatched junction bases numbered 5, after V lost 4 bases and J lost 1 base. The CDR3 loop is CASSSGTSTQETQYF. The DNA of the CDR3 is TGTGCCAGCAGTTCCGGGACTAGTACCCAAGAGACCCAGTACTTC.

The V and J genes are TRBV30 and TRBJ2-7; D is possibly TRBD1 (5 bases). Germline V gene lookup returns CDR1 GTSNPN and CDR2 SVGIG (reference sequence). The CDR3 spans 14 residues. With 1 base removed from V and 1 base from J, the gap between germline ends came to 11 bases. In DNA, the CDR3 is TGTGCCTGGAGTGCCGGGTCAGGGTCCTACGAGCAGTACTTC. It yields the protein CAWSAGSGSYEQYF.

The chain is built from TRBV6-4 and TRBJ2-1; D gene uncertain. Germline-derived CDR1 and CDR2 are MRHNA and SNTAGT. This CDR3 comprises 16 residues. The germline V and J ends were trimmed by 5 bases and 0 bases, with 14 bases remaining between them. Here the CDR3 reads CASSPRRMSSYNEQFF. The CDR3 region has the DNA TGTGCCAGCAGTCCCCGGCGGATGAGCTCCTACAATGAGCAGTTCTTC.

The chain employs TRBV13 and TRBJ2-1, with 9 bases identical to TRBD2. The V segment lost 1 base and the J segment 5 bases; nucleotides outside the gene matches: 6. Germline V gene sequence: CDR1 PRHDT, CDR2 FYEKMQ (reference sequence). The CDR3 has 16 residues. The CDR3 loop reads CASSLAAGGGDNEQFF. The CDR3 DNA sequence: TGTGCCAGCAGCTTAGCAGCGGGGGGTGGGGACAATGAGCAGTTCTTC.

V and J are TRBV27 and TRBJ1-3; D possibly corresponds to TRBD1 (5 bases). Deletions cut 2 bases from V and 0 bases from J, with 8 bases between. CDR1 and CDR2 from the germline V gene are MNHEY and SMNVEV (reference sequence). The CDR3 is 15 amino acids. CDR3 DNA: TGTGCCAGCAGTTTAGAGGGGAGCTCTGGAAACACCATATATTTT. The encoded protein is CASSLEGSSGNTIYF.

The table lists this clone with a count of one. The CDR3 nucleotides read TGTGCCAGCAGCCCCGGCTTCCCCTACGAGCAGTACTTC. Its translation: CASSPGFPYEQYF. The chain employs TRBV11-2 and TRBJ2-7; no reliable D call. Germline V gives CDR1 SGHAT, CDR2 FQNNGV. This CDR3 is 13 amino acids long. V was trimmed by 5 bases and J by 2 bases, leaving 10 bases between them.

The V gene is TRBV7-9, the J gene TRBJ1-6; D ambiguous. The CDR3 is made up of 16 amino acids. The V gene's germline CDR1 is SEHNR and CDR2 FQNEAQ (reference sequence). V lost 1 base, J lost 3 bases, and 10 bases lay in between. The CDR3 reads CASSLDRNYYNSPLHF. Here the CDR3 DNA reads TGTGCCAGCAGCTTAGACCGGAATTACTATAATTCACCCCTCCACTTT.

This chain links TRBV29-1 with TRBJ2-3; 10 nucleotides align to TRBD1. Germline V gives CDR1 SQVTM, CDR2 ANQGSEA. The V and J ends lost 4 bases and 2 bases, in that order; junction bases with no gene match: 6. The CDR3 contains 15 residues. The CDR3 sequence: CSVAETGGFTDTQYF. The CDR3 DNA reads as TGCAGCGTTGCTGAGACAGGGGGCTTCACAGATACGCAGTATTTT.

This rearrangement joins TRBV6-5 to TRBJ2-7; weak D call: TRBD1 (6 bases). This CDR3 spans 13 amino acids. Trimming took off 2 bases at V and 2 bases at J, with 7 bases between the two ends. Germline V gives CDR1 MNHEY, CDR2 SVGAGI. The CDR3 spells CASSYRDTYEQYF. In DNA, the CDR3 is TGTGCCAGCAGTTACCGGGACACCTACGAGCAGTACTTC.

Only one count was recorded for this clone. This chain links TRBV6-1 with TRBJ2-7; 10 bases are a match to TRBD2. CDR1 and CDR2 from the germline V gene are MNHNS and SASEGT. Germline trimming cut 5 bases from V and 2 bases from J; bases unmatched to any gene: 6. The CDR3 length is 15 residues. CDR3 coding DNA: TGTGCCAGCAGTCATATAGCGGGAGGTACCTACGAGCAGTACTTC. Its protein is CASSHIAGGTYEQYF.

The rearrangement joins TRBV4-2 to TRBJ2-7; 9 nucleotides match TRBD2. The V segment lost 1 base and the J segment 3 bases; nucleotides outside the gene matches: 4. This CDR3 spans 15 amino acids. Germline CDR1 reads LGHNA; CDR2 reads YNFKEQ. The CDR3 coding sequence is TGTGCCAGCAGCCAAGGCGATAGCGGGAGCTACGAGCAGTACTTC. This gives the protein CASSQGDSGSYEQYF.

The chain combines TRBV6-5 with TRBJ1-1; D remains unclear. Looked up from germline, CDR1 is MNHEY and CDR2 is SVGAGI. The ends were cut back, 2 bases at V and 4 bases at J, with 11 bases in the middle. CDR3 size: 14 residues. The CDR3 region is CASSYQLRGTEAFF. The CDR3 region has the DNA TGTGCCAGCAGTTACCAATTACGGGGCACTGAAGCTTTCTTT.

V gene TRBV28 combines with J gene TRBJ2-7; TRBD1 agrees at 7 bases. Germline V CDR1 and CDR2: MDHEN, SYDVKM. This CDR3 has 15 residues. The trim removed 3 bases at V and 4 bases at J, leaving 9 bases unmatched. The CDR3 nucleotides read TGTGCCAGCAGTTTCGACCCGGGACAGAGTTACGAGCAGTACTTC. Translating it yields CASSFDPGQSYEQYF.

J is TRBJ2-5 and V is TRBV4-2, with 14 nucleotides matching TRBD2. The junction had 14 bases not matched to a gene; V was cut back by 5 bases and J by 3 bases. Germline values: CDR1 LGHNA, CDR2 YNFKEQ. The CDR3 runs 19 residues. This CDR3 reads CASSSHRLAGGRMKETQYF. CDR3 in DNA: TGTGCCAGCAGCTCGCATCGACTAGCGGGGGGGCGGATGAAAGAGACCCAGTACTTC.

This clone has just one count. The chain joins TRBV2 to TRBJ2-1; weak D call: TRBD2 (5 bases). Germline assignment: CDR1 SNHLY and CDR2 FYNNEI. This CDR3 is 16 amino acids long. The V and J ends lost 0 bases and 7 bases respectively, with 16 bases between them. In DNA, the CDR3 is TGTGCCAGCAGTGAAGCTATGCGCCCTTCGGGGAATGAGCAGTTCTTC. It codes for CASSEAMRPSGNEQFF.

This clone was seen a single time. This sample also contains other DNA sequences that code for the same CDR3. The chain combines TRBV11-3 with TRBJ1-1; no firm D call. The V gene lost 1 base and the J gene lost 0 bases, with 6 bases spanning the gap. The CDR3 is made up of 14 amino acids. Per the germline V gene, CDR1 is SGHNT and CDR2 is YENEEA. The chain's CDR3 is CASSLGPMNTEAFF. The DNA of the CDR3 is TGTGCCAGCAGCTTAGGACCGATGAACACTGAAGCTTTCTTT.

The chain employs TRBV4-1 and TRBJ2-5; 11 bases map to TRBD2. CDR1 and CDR2 (germline): MGHRA, YSYEKL. Trimming at V came to 4 bases and at J to 5 bases, leaving 9 bases not matched to a gene. The CDR3 sequence is 16 residues long. CDR3 protein: CASSRVGLAGGETQYF. The CDR3 DNA follows: TGCGCCAGCAGCCGCGTCGGACTAGCGGGTGGGGAGACCCAGTACTTC.

This chain uses TRBV6-5 with TRBJ2-7; 9 bases align to TRBD2. The ends lost 4 bases at V and 0 bases at J; junction bases unmatched: 7. Germline CDR1 MNHEY, CDR2 SVGAGI. The CDR3 contains 16 residues. CDR3 nucleotide sequence: TGTGCCAGCAGTTTGACTAGCGGCCCGTTCTCCTACGAGCAGTACTTC. It specifies CASSLTSGPFSYEQYF.

This sequence joins TRBV27 and TRBJ1-1, with D possibly matching TRBD1 (6 bases). The CDR3 sequence is 14 residues long. Looked up from germline, CDR1 is MNHEY and CDR2 is SMNVEV (reference sequence). Trimming removed 6 bases at V and 2 bases at J, with 13 bases between. The CDR3 DNA follows: TGTGCCAGCAGCCTGCAGGGGTCCAACACTGAAGCTTTCTTT. Protein: CASSLQGSNTEAFF.

This chain uses TRBV13 with TRBJ2-2, with 7 bases fitting TRBD1. V trimming: 3 bases; J trimming: 1 base; junction bases outside the gene matches: 2. The germline V gene has CDR1 PRHDT and CDR2 FYEKMQ (reference sequence). This CDR3 is built from 15 residues. This CDR3 reads CASSFRDRNTGELFF. CDR3 nucleotides: TGTGCCAGCAGCTTCCGGGACAGGAACACCGGGGAGCTGTTTTTT.